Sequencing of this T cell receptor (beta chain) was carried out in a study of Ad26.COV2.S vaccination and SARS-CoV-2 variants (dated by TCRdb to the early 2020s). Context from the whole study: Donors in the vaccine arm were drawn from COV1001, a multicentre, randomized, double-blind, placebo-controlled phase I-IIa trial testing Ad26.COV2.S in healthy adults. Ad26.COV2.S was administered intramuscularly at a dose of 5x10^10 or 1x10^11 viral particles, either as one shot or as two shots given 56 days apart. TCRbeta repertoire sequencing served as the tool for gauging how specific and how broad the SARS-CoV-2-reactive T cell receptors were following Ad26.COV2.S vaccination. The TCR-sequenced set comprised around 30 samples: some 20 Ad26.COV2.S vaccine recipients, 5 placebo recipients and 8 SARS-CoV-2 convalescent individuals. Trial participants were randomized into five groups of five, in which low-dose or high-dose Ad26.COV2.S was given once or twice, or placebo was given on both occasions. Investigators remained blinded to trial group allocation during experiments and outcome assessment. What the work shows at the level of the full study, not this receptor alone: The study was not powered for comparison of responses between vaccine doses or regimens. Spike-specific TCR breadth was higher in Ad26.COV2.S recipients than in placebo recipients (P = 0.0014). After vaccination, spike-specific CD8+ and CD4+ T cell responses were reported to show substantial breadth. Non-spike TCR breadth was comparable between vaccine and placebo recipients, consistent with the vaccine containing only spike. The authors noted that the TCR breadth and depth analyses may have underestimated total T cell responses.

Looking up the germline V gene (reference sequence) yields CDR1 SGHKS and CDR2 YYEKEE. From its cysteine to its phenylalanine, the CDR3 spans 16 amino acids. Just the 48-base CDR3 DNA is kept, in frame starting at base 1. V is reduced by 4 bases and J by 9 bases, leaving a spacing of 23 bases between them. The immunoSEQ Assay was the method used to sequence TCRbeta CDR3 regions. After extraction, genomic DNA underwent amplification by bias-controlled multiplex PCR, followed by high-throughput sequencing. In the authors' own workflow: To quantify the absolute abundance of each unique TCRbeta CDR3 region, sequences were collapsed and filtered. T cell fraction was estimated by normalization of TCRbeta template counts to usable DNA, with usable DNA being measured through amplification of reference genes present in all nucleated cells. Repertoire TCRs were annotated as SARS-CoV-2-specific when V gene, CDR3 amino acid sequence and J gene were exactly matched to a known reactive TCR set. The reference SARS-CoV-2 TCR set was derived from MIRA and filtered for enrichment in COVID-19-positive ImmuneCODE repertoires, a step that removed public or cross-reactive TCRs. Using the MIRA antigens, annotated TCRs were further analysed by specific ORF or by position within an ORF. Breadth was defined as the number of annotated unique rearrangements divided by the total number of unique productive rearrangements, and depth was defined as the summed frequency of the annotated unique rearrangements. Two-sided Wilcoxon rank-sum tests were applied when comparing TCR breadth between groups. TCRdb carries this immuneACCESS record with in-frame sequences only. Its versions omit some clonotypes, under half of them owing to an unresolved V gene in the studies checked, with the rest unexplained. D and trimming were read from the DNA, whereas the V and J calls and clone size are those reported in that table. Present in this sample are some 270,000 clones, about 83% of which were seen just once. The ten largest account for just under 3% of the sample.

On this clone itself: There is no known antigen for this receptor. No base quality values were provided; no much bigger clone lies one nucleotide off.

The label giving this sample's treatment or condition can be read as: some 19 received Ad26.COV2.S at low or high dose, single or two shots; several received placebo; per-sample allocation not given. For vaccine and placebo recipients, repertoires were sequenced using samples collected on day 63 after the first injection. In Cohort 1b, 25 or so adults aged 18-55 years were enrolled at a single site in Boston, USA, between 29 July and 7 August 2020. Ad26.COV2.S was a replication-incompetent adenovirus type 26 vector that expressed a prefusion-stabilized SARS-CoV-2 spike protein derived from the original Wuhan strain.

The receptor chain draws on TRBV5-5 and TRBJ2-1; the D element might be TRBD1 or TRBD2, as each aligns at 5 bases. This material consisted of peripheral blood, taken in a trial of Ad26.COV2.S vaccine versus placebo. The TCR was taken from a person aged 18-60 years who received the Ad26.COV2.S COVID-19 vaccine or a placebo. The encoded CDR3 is CASSKQAPAGAVEQFF. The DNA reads TGTGCCAGCAGCAAACAGGCCCCGGCGGGCGCGGTTGAGCAGTTCTTC.